This T cell receptor (beta chain) was identified during a study of CD8 T cells in Susac syndrome. Background on the study: The sequenced Susac syndrome patients comprised five or six with active disease and roughly eight in remission.

Patients having Susac syndrome satisfied recently defined diagnostic criteria for definite or probable disease. Negative isolation yielded CD4+ and CD8+ T cells, and FACS enriched TEMRA cells. From germline, CDR1 is SGHDN and CDR2 FVKESK. This CDR3 is built from 16 residues. Trimming removed 4 bases from V and 1 base from J, with 14 bases in between. Random hexamers served to reverse transcribe roughly 0.5 to 1 ug RNA. MiXCR was run by TCRdb on the immunoSEQ multiplex PCR reads, yielding one entry per CDR3 protein. Among 150,000 to 200,000 distinct CDR3 sequences listed, more than 95% were seen once. The sequencing input was CD4+ T cells from PBMCs. This TCR was recovered from a human donor with Susac syndrome. The chain links TRBV14 to TRBJ1-5; no definite D call. This chain's CDR3 is CASSLRPKDSNQPQHF. CDR3 bases: TGTGCCAGCAGCCTACGACCCAAGGACAGCAATCAGCCCCAGCATTTT.